The sequence of this T cell receptor (beta chain) was determined in a study of cytomegalovirus exposure and HLA in healthy donors. General study points: Within an earlier analysis, most TCR beta V segments proved productive either about 87% or about 30% of the time.

On this clone itself: Its antigen is still unknown.

This CDR3 contains 14 residues. J was trimmed by 3 bases and V by 4 bases; bases with no gene match: 1. Per germline, CDR1 PRHDT and CDR2 FYEKMQ (reference sequence). Use of 60 Vbeta and 13 Jbeta primers characterized the PCR. The data were produced by immunoSEQ multiplex PCR, yet TCRdb's version contains in-frame clones alone and is incomplete. Of fewer than 150,000 clones in the sample, over 65% were seen once. This sequence was found in a male donor in good health and CMV-seronegative. The sample was PBMCs. The chain couples TRBV13 to TRBJ2-1; 9 bases align to TRBD1. The CDR3 nucleotides read TGTGCCAGCAGCTCGACAGGGGGCTACAATGAGCAGTTCTTC. Amino acid sequence: CASSSTGGYNEQFF. The variable domain in full, with the rest retrieved from reference TRBV13 and TRBJ2-1, is AAGVIQSPRHLIKEKRETATLKCYPIPRHDTVYWYQQGPGQDPQFLISFYEKMQSDKGSIPDRFSAQQFSDYHSELNMSSLELGDSALYFCASSSTGGYNEQFFGPGTRLTVL.